The 17 T cell receptor beta chains reported below all come from one sample, sequenced in a study of cytomegalovirus exposure and HLA in healthy donors. Both 60 Vbeta primers and 13 Jbeta primers went into the PCR. Clones were sequenced by immunoSEQ multiplex PCR, and TCRdb holds only the in-frame ones, with some missing. This table holds about 93,000 clones, about two thirds found once. Material for sequencing was PBMCs. These receptors all stem from a boy aged 10-17 years in good health and CMV-seropositive.

This rearrangement joins TRBV28 to TRBJ1-5; perhaps TRBD1 as D (6 bases). The CDR3 extends over 16 amino acids. CDR1 and CDR2 (germline): MDHEN, SYDVKM. The V gene lost 5 bases and the J gene lost 3 bases, with 17 bases spanning the gap. The CDR3 protein is CASSTRGRAVNQPQHF. CDR3 DNA: TGTGCCAGCAGTACCAGGGGCAGGGCAGTCAATCAGCCCCAGCATTTT.

This clone was recorded many times. The genes are TRBV27 and TRBJ1-2; 10 bases match TRBD1. V was pared by 5 bases and J by 5 bases, with 17 bases of the junction left unmatched. The V gene's germline CDR1 is MNHEY and CDR2 SMNVEV (reference sequence). The CDR3 sequence is 18 residues long. In DNA, the CDR3 is TGTGCCAGCAGTCAAGATGGCAAACGGGACAGGGGCGCTTATGGCTACACCTTC. Protein sequence: CASSQDGKRDRGAYGYTF.

The genes are TRBV5-3 and TRBJ2-5, with TRBD1 matching over 9 bases. TRBV5-3 is filed as an ORF, its function uncertain. J was trimmed by 2 bases and V by 0 bases; bases with no gene match: 5. The CDR3 extends over 16 amino acids. In DNA, the CDR3 is TGTGCCAGAAGCTTGGGACAGGGGGGAAAACAAGAGACCCAGTACTTC. It specifies CARSLGQGGKQETQYF.

The CDR3 nucleotides read TGCGCCAGCAGCTTAAAGCCGGGACAGGTGAACGAGCAGTACTTC. Protein: CASSLKPGQVNEQYF. The chain carries TRBV5-1 and TRBJ2-7; 8 bases are shared with TRBD1. Per germline, CDR1 SGHRS and CDR2 YFSETQ. The J segment lost 5 bases and the V segment lost 2 bases, leaving 9 bases of the junction unmatched. This CDR3 spans 15 amino acids.

This clone has a handful of counts. This chain connects TRBV19 to TRBJ2-3; 7 bases are a match to TRBD1. In germline, CDR1 is LNHDA, CDR2 SQIVND (reference sequence). The CDR3 is made up of 12 amino acids. J was trimmed by 5 bases and V by 10 bases; bases with no gene match: 6. The CDR3 nucleotides read TGTGCCACACGGACAGGATTAGATACGCAGTATTTT. Translated: CATRTGLDTQYF.

Here the CDR3 reads CSVGRNNYGYTF. CDR3 DNA sequence: TGCAGCGTTGGGAGGAATAACTATGGCTACACCTTC. The J gene is TRBJ1-2, the V gene TRBV29-1; D uncertain. There are 12 residues in the CDR3. Germline values: CDR1 SQVTM, CDR2 ANQGSEA. Trimming left V 4 bases short and J 1 base short, with 7 bases between.

The chain recombines TRBV9 with TRBJ2-1; 7 bases line up with TRBD2. This CDR3 comprises 13 residues. The germline V gene has CDR1 SGDLS and CDR2 YYNGEE. The V gene end was trimmed by 8 bases and the J gene end by 3 bases; junction bases not matched to a gene: 5. Written as DNA, the CDR3 is TGTGCCAGTGGAAGCGGGGACTACAATGAGCAGTTCTTC. This sequence encodes CASGSGDYNEQFF.

In this sample, this clone turned up a few times. The rearrangement links TRBV4-3 to TRBJ1-4; D may be TRBD1 (5 bases). The V and J ends lost 0 bases and 6 bases respectively, with 11 bases between them. This CDR3 contains 15 residues. The germline gives CDR1 LGHNA, CDR2 YSLEER. The CDR3 spells CASSQDIRGDEKLFF. The CDR3 DNA follows: TGCGCCAGCAGCCAAGATATCCGGGGGGATGAAAAACTGTTTTTT.

The chain employs TRBV10-2 and TRBJ1-1, with 10 positions matching TRBD1. The CDR3 runs 13 residues. Germline CDR1 reads WSHSY; CDR2 reads SAAADI. The V and J ends lost 5 bases and 7 bases, in that order; junction bases with no gene match: 4. DNA of the CDR3: TGCGCCAGCAGTAGACAGGGGGCTGGTGAAGCTTTCTTT. It encodes CASSRQGAGEAFF.

The sample holds a few counts of this clone. The CDR3 bases are TGCGCCAGCAGCTTGGCAGGGGATACCTCTGGAAACACCATATATTTT. Its protein product is CASSLAGDTSGNTIYF. The chain has TRBV5-1 and TRBJ1-3, with D perhaps TRBD1 (6 bases). In germline, CDR1 is SGHRS, CDR2 YFSETQ. Trimming left V 0 bases short and J 0 bases short, with 10 bases between. The CDR3 has 16 amino acids.

The chain employs TRBV7-2 and TRBJ2-1; the D gene is possibly TRBD1 (5 bases). Per germline, CDR1 SGHTA and CDR2 FQGNSA. V was pared by 2 bases and J by 0 bases, with 8 bases between. The CDR3 spans 15 residues. The chain's CDR3 is CASSLPGRSYNEQFF. For the CDR3, the DNA is TGTGCCAGCAGCTTACCAGGGCGCTCCTACAATGAGCAGTTCTTC.

The DNA of the CDR3 is TGTGCCAGCAGCCGTGATGTCAGGGGAAACACCATATATTTT. This gives the protein CASSRDVRGNTIYF. The rearrangement links TRBV25-1 to TRBJ1-3; D is ambiguous. Germline V gives CDR1 MGHDK, CDR2 SYGVNS. The CDR3 is 14 amino acids. Trimming stripped 6 bases from V and 4 bases from J, with 13 bases between.

This clone was counted a few times. The chain links TRBV15 to TRBJ2-7; D is possibly TRBD1 (6 bases). Germline V CDR1 and CDR2: LNHNV, YYDKDF (reference sequence). The CDR3 covers 14 residues. The ends were cut back, 3 bases at V and 7 bases at J, with 16 bases in the middle. The CDR3 reads CATSRDLQGREQYF. The CDR3 region has the DNA TGTGCCACCAGCAGGGACCTACAGGGCCGGGAGCAGTACTTC.

V usage is TRBV10-1 and J usage is TRBJ2-7; TRBD1 matches at 8 bases. From germline, CDR1 is WNHNN and CDR2 SYGVQD (reference sequence). The CDR3 sequence is 13 residues long. The ends lost 4 bases at V and 4 bases at J; junction bases unmatched: 3. This chain's CDR3 is CASSVTGGYEQYF. The CDR3 nucleotides are TGCGCCAGCAGTGTTACAGGGGGATACGAGCAGTACTTC.

The chain is built from TRBV30 and TRBJ1-3, with TRBD1 as a possible D gene (5 bases). V was shortened by 1 base and J by 3 bases, with 7 bases between the two germline ends. The CDR3 sequence is 13 residues long. The germline V gene has CDR1 GTSNPN and CDR2 SVGIG (reference sequence). The chain's CDR3 is CAWSAGVGNTIYF. CDR3 sequence (DNA): TGTGCCTGGAGTGCGGGGGTTGGAAACACCATATATTTT. Drawing the rest from reference TRBV30 and TRBJ1-3, the complete variable domain is SQTIHQWPATLVQPVGSPLSLECTVEGTSNPNLYWYRQAAGRGLQLLFYSVGIGQISSEVPQNLSASRPQDRQFILSSKKLLLSDSGFYLCAWSAGVGNTIYFGEGSWLTVV.

This clone was seen only once. This sequence joins TRBV5-1 and TRBJ2-7, with 11 bases matching TRBD1. Per the germline V gene, CDR1 is SGHRS and CDR2 is YFSETQ. J was trimmed by 6 bases and V by 5 bases; bases with no gene match: 13. The CDR3 contains 16 residues. The CDR3 region is CASRQLTGTGGLEQYF. The CDR3 DNA reads as TGCGCCAGCAGACAATTGACCGGGACAGGGGGTCTCGAGCAGTACTTC.

V gene TRBV5-5 combines with J gene TRBJ1-5; no reliable D call. The CDR3 has 15 residues. The germline gives CDR1 SGHKS, CDR2 YYEKEE (reference sequence). The ends were cut back, 1 base at V and 8 bases at J, with 16 bases in the middle. The CDR3 DNA follows: TGTGCCAGCAGCTTGTTTCCCGGGGATGGGGAGCCCCAGCATTTT. It encodes CASSLFPGDGEPQHF.